The clone carrying this T cell receptor (beta chain) has more than one count but fewer than ten. What it binds is unknown. The Oncomine TCR Beta short-read assay was what sequenced the DNA obtained from cultured CD4+ T cells. TCRdb re-derived calls from the PCR reads in MiXCR, one entry per CDR3 protein. The data show under 3,500 distinct CDR3 sequences, with 24% seen just once and more than 45% held by the top ten. These data belong to a study of vaccination and CD4 T cells after COVID-19. Across the study: Controls used CEFX viral epitopes (positive), HIV-1 Nef peptides (negative), or no peptide.

Treatment given: roughly 10-day PBMC culture with coronavirus spike peptide pools or control peptides (ViraFEST assay). This CDR3 spans 20 amino acids. Trimming at V came to 2 bases and at J to 0 bases, leaving 14 bases not matched to a gene. Germline lookup yields CDR1 DFQATT and CDR2 SNEGSKA (reference sequence). The chain uses TRBV20-1 and TRBJ1-5; TRBD1 aligns across 12 bases. The sequence was obtained from a human donor who had recovered from COVID-19. This specimen was CD4+ T cells from blood, cultured in vitro, taken after SARS-CoV-2 vaccination. CDR3 region: CSARLPLGQGADYSNQPQHF. The CDR3, as DNA: TGCAGTGCTAGACTCCCATTGGGACAGGGGGCGGATTATAGCAATCAGCCCCAGCATTTT.